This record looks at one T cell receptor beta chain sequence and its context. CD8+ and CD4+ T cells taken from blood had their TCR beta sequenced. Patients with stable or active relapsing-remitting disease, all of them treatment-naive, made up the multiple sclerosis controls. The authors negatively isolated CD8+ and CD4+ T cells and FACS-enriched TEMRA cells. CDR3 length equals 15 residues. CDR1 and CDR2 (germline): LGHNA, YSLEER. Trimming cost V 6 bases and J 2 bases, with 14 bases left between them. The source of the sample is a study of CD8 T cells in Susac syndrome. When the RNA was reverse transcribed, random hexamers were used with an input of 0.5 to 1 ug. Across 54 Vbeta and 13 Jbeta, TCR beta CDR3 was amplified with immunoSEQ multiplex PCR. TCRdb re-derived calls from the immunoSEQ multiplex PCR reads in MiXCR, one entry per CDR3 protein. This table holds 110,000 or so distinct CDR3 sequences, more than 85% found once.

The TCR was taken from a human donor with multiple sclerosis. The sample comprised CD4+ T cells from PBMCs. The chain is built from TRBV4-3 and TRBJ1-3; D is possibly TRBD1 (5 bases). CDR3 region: CASSRGTATGNTIYF. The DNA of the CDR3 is TGCGCCAGCAGTCGAGGGACTGCCACTGGAAACACCATATATTTT.